Listed here are 20 T cell receptor beta chains from one sample, sequenced in a study of monozygotic twins with cystic fibrosis. The protocol was immunoSEQ multiplex PCR, while the TCRdb copy is restricted to in-frame clones and leaves out a portion. The sample includes 30,000 to 45,000 clones, under 90% of them seen just once. The source material was blood. The receptors were gathered from a girl aged 2 to 9 with cystic fibrosis.

The chain has TRBV6-6 and TRBJ2-1; 7 bases are a match to TRBD2. The CDR3 has 16 amino acids. Germline V gene data show CDR1 as MNHNY and CDR2 as SVGAGI (reference sequence). V lost 7 bases to trimming and J lost 0 bases; unmatched junction nucleotides: 9. DNA of the CDR3: TGTGCCAGCACCACGGGGCGGGGGAGCTCCTACAATGAGCAGTTCTTC. This gives the protein CASTTGRGSSYNEQFF.

This clone came up a few times. The chain joins TRBV10-3 to TRBJ1-2; no firm D call. V lost 4 bases and J lost 8, with 11 bases in between. This CDR3 contains 12 residues. The germline gives CDR1 ENHRY, CDR2 SYGVKD. The CDR3 nucleotides are TGTGCCATCAGTGCGACTACCTGGGGCTACACCTTC. The encoded protein is CAISATTWGYTF.

This clone was detected once. The rearrangement links TRBV6-6 to TRBJ2-7, with D possibly TRBD1 on 5 matching bases. The CDR3 loop spans 14 amino acids. CDR1 MNHNY and CDR2 SVGAGI come from the germline V gene (reference sequence). V lost 6 bases and J 3 bases, leaving 15 bases between the germline ends. Written as DNA, the CDR3 is TGTGCCAGCAGGATCCAGGGTCAGGGCTACGAGCAGTACTTC. Its translation: CASRIQGQGYEQYF.

The CDR3 spells CASTRGGRTDTQYF. CDR3 bases: TGTGCCAGCACTCGGGGGGGCCGTACAGATACGCAGTATTTT. The V gene is TRBV9, the J gene TRBJ2-3; 8 nucleotides agree with TRBD2. The germline CDR1 and CDR2 sequences are SGDLS and YYNGEE. The ends lost 6 bases at V and 3 bases at J; junction bases unmatched: 6. CDR3 size: 14 residues. Together with reference TRBV9 and TRBJ2-3, the CDR3 gives the full variable domain: DSGVTQTPKHLITATGQRVTLRCSPRSGDLSVYWYQQSLDQGLQFLIQYYNGEERAKGNILERFSAQQFPDLHSELNLSSLELGDSALYFCASTRGGRTDTQYFGPGTRLTVL.

The table lists this clone with a few counts. V is TRBV5-1 and J is TRBJ1-2; possible D gene TRBD1, 6 bases. V gave up 0 bases and J gave up 8 bases, with 8 bases separating them. This CDR3 spans 12 amino acids. CDR1 is SGHRS and CDR2 is YFSETQ in the germline V gene. Written as DNA, the CDR3 is TGCGCCAGCAGCTTGGAGGGGGACGGCTACACCTTC. It is translated as CASSLEGDGYTF.

The J gene is TRBJ1-1, the V gene TRBV9, with D possibly being TRBD1 (5 bases). The germline CDR1 and CDR2 sequences are SGDLS and YYNGEE. V dropped 4 bases and J dropped 6 bases, with 28 bases sitting between them. The CDR3 totals 18 residues. DNA for the CDR3: TGTGCCAGCAGCCCCGTGGGGGTCATAGGTCCCGGTTCCTCTGAAGCTTTCTTT. Translated: CASSPVGVIGPGSSEAFF.

The chain carries TRBV7-9 and TRBJ2-7; TRBD2 might be the D (6 bases). The CDR3 spans 14 residues. Per germline, CDR1 SEHNR and CDR2 FQNEAQ (reference sequence). Trimming took 2 bases from V and 3 from J, leaving 11 bases between them. The CDR3 region has the DNA TGTGCCAGCAGCTTACGGGGGTCGGTCTACGAGCAGTACTTC. It yields the protein CASSLRGSVYEQYF.

The chain employs TRBV7-9 and TRBJ2-7, with D hard to call. The CDR3 has 15 amino acids. Germline V gene sequence: CDR1 SEHNR, CDR2 FQNEAQ (reference sequence). Trimming took off 1 base at V and 3 bases at J, with 13 bases between the two ends. The CDR3 DNA is TGTGCCAGCAGCTTAGATCAGGTCAGGCACTACGAGCAGTACTTC. It is translated as CASSLDQVRHYEQYF.

The V and J genes are TRBV19 and TRBJ1-1; D is undetermined. Germline V gives CDR1 LNHDA, CDR2 SQIVND (reference sequence). The CDR3 totals 15 residues. V lost 7 bases to trimming and J lost 1 base, with 16 bases between them. The CDR3 sequence: CASTMSAPSNTEAFF. The CDR3 nucleotides read TGTGCCAGTACTATGAGCGCCCCCTCGAACACTGAAGCTTTCTTT.

The V and J genes are TRBV5-4 and TRBJ1-4, with D maybe TRBD1 (5 bases). Trimming cost V 1 base and J 0 bases, with 7 bases left between them. Germline V gene lookup returns CDR1 SGHNT and CDR2 YYREEE (reference sequence). The length of the CDR3 is 15 residues. CDR3 coding DNA: TGTGCCAGCAGCTTGTCGGGGGCAACTAATGAAAAACTGTTTTTT. It encodes CASSLSGATNEKLFF.

V gene TRBV6-4 combines with J gene TRBJ1-6; 12 nucleotides match TRBD1. Germline CDR1 and CDR2: MRHNA and SNTAGT. V dropped 5 bases and J dropped 9; count of bases not matched to a gene: 2. There are 14 residues in the CDR3. CDR3 nucleotides: TGTGCCAGCAGTCCGGGACAGGGGGCTTCACCCCTCCACTTT. Its protein is CASSPGQGASPLHF.

The chain carries TRBV7-9 and TRBJ1-1, with D hard to call. Germline CDR1 SEHNR, CDR2 FQNEAQ (reference sequence). With 6 bases removed from V and 0 bases from J, the gap between germline ends came to 5 bases. The CDR3 covers 12 residues. The CDR3 loop reads CASSRLNTEAFF. As DNA, the CDR3 is TGTGCCAGCAGTCGGCTGAACACTGAAGCTTTCTTT.

The V gene is TRBV5-1, the J gene TRBJ2-7, with 10 bases fitting TRBD2. Trimming took 6 bases from V and 0 from J; bases not matched to a gene: 6. Germline V lookup: CDR1 SGHRS, CDR2 YFSETQ. This CDR3 contains 15 residues. The CDR3 loop is CASTPSGGYSYEQYF. CDR3 DNA sequence: TGCGCCAGCACCCCTAGCGGGGGCTACTCCTACGAGCAGTACTTC. Looking up the rest from reference TRBV5-1 and TRBJ2-7 gives the full variable domain: KAGVTQTPRYLIKTRGQQVTLSCSPISGHRSVSWYQQTPGQGLQFLFEYFSETQRNKGNFPGRFSGRQFSNSRSEMNVSTLELGDSALYLCASTPSGGYSYEQYFGPGTRLTVT.

The chain employs TRBV6-1 and TRBJ2-1; 11 bases fit TRBD2. This CDR3 contains 17 residues. The germline gives CDR1 MNHNS, CDR2 SASEGT. The trim removed 4 bases at V and 7 bases at J, leaving 12 bases unmatched. CDR3 sequence: CASSGRSTSGNFNEQFF. CDR3 DNA: TGTGCCAGCAGTGGGAGGTCGACTAGCGGGAATTTTAATGAGCAGTTCTTC.

The chain joins TRBV13 to TRBJ2-7; 8 positions agree with TRBD2. Germline V gene sequence: CDR1 PRHDT, CDR2 FYEKMQ (reference sequence). The trim removed 5 bases at V and 1 base at J, leaving 10 bases unmatched. The CDR3 extends over 16 amino acids. CDR3 sequence (DNA): TGTGCCAGCAGCCGCCTGAGGGCGGGGGGTTCCTACGAGCAGTACTTC. Translation gives CASSRLRAGGSYEQYF.

The rearrangement links TRBV11-3 to TRBJ2-7, with D uncertain. Germline loops: CDR1 SGHNT, CDR2 YENEEA. Trimming left V 5 bases short and J 0 bases short, with 11 bases between. The CDR3 has 14 residues. The CDR3 region is CASSPYQDSYEQYF. In DNA form, the CDR3 reads TGTGCCAGCAGCCCTTATCAGGACTCCTACGAGCAGTACTTC.

The chain carries TRBV7-2 and TRBJ2-3, with 9 positions matching TRBD1. Looked up from germline, CDR1 is SGHTA and CDR2 is FQGNSA. Germline trimming cut 5 bases from V and 4 bases from J; bases unmatched to any gene: 7. The CDR3 covers 15 residues. The CDR3 here is CASSTWDRVADTQYF. The CDR3 DNA follows: TGTGCCAGCAGCACCTGGGACAGGGTGGCAGATACGCAGTATTTT.

The V call is TRBV30, the J call TRBJ2-3, with TRBD1 as a possible D gene (6 bases). The V gene's germline CDR1 is GTSNPN and CDR2 SVGIG (reference sequence). The CDR3 is made up of 12 amino acids. V was trimmed by 2 bases and J by 4 bases, leaving 7 bases between them. CDR3 sequence reads: CAWSTGPDTQYF. DNA of the CDR3: TGTGCCTGGAGTACAGGGCCAGATACGCAGTATTTT.

This clone has only one observation. The gene calls are TRBV6-5 and TRBJ2-7, with 8 bases aligning to TRBD2. Trimming removed 5 bases from V and 6 bases from J; junction bases left unmatched: 9. The CDR3 has 14 amino acids. The germline CDR1 and CDR2 sequences are MNHEY and SVGAGI. The DNA for the CDR3 is TGTGCCAGCAGTCCCAGCGGGGGACCCGGCGAGCAGTACTTC. It codes for CASSPSGGPGEQYF.

The V gene is TRBV11-2, the J gene TRBJ2-7, with no clear D. Germline assignment: CDR1 SGHAT and CDR2 FQNNGV. V was cut by 8 bases and J by 0 bases, with 11 bases left in between. The CDR3 runs 13 residues. The CDR3 DNA reads as TGTGCCAGCGGCTCCATGAGCTCCTACGAGCAGTACTTC. Translated: CASGSMSSYEQYF. Looking up the rest from reference TRBV11-2 and TRBJ2-7 gives the full variable domain: EAGVAQSPRYKIIEKRQSVAFWCNPISGHATLYWYQQILGQGPKLLIQFQNNGVVDDSQLPKDRFSAERLKGVDSTLKIQPAKLEDSAVYLCASGSMSSYEQYFGPGTRLTVT.